The clone carrying this T cell receptor (beta chain) was picked up a small number of times. Its matching antigen is unknown. MiXCR was run by TCRdb on the reads, yielding one entry per CDR3 protein. Of 210,000 or so distinct CDR3 sequences listed, around 6.4% are singletons. The germline V and J ends were trimmed by 3 bases and 5 bases, with 11 bases remaining between them. This CDR3 has 13 residues. This sample is drawn from a study of T cell repertoires in cytomegalovirus infection. At the level of the study: Based on public TCR beta signatures, there were indications of CMV infection and of a matching HLA type. Notes on the study in general: HLA-C-restricted TCR beta clonotypes specific for CMV led the ex vivo response.

The chain uses TRBV12-3 or TRBV12-4 and TRBJ2-7, with D possibly TRBD1 on 5 matching bases. This TCR came from a human donor in good health (CMV status not recorded). Some clones in this sample may be carry-over from other donors' samples. Sequenced: PBMCs. The CDR3 sequence is CASSFAGFDEQYF. As DNA, the CDR3 is TGTGCCAGCAGTTTTGCAGGGTTCGACGAGCAGTACTTC.